The clone carrying this T cell receptor (beta chain) was observed a few times. Antigen: not known. This sample was included in a study of cytomegalovirus exposure and HLA in healthy donors. Whole-study results and caveats: Usually a TCR sequence was rare, but some public TCRs were found in many donors.

CDR3 length: 15 amino acids. Germline loops: CDR1 SGDLS, CDR2 YYNGEE. The V end was cut by 2 bases, the J end by 0 bases, with 9 bases between. The PCR had 60 Vbeta and 13 Jbeta primers. TCRdb's table, derived via immunoSEQ multiplex PCR, lists solely in-frame clones and lacks some. This table holds over 150,000 clones, around three quarters found once. The TCR sequence derives from a woman between 50 and 59 years old in good health and CMV-seropositive. The rearrangement joins TRBV9 to TRBJ1-3; D is possibly TRBD1 (5 bases). The specimen was PBMCs. DNA for the CDR3: TGTGCCAGCAGCGTTACAGGTAACTCTGGAAACACCATATATTTT. This codes for CASSVTGNSGNTIYF.